This T cell receptor (beta chain) stems from a study of cytomegalovirus exposure and HLA in healthy donors. Regarding the study as a whole: The productive fraction for most TCR beta V segments was about 87% or about 30% in an earlier analysis. Despite most TCR sequences being rare, some public TCRs occurred in many donors.

The CDR3 loop spans 12 amino acids. Per the germline V gene, CDR1 is SGHRS and CDR2 is YFSETQ. V was trimmed by 7 bases and J by 0 bases, leaving 7 bases between them. In regard to this clone: Its antigen remains unknown.

PCR was performed using 60 Vbeta and 13 Jbeta primers. Clones were sequenced by immunoSEQ multiplex PCR, and TCRdb holds only the in-frame ones, with some missing. The table lists under 70,000 clones. Everyone who donated was a healthy bone marrow donor. This rearrangement joins TRBV5-1 to TRBJ1-2; weak D call: TRBD1 (5 bases). The TCR comes from a woman aged 18-29 years in good health and CMV-seronegative. The sequencing sample was made of PBMCs. The CDR3 sequence is CASGGANYGYTF. The CDR3 nucleotides are TGCGCCAGCGGGGGGGCTAACTATGGCTACACCTTC.